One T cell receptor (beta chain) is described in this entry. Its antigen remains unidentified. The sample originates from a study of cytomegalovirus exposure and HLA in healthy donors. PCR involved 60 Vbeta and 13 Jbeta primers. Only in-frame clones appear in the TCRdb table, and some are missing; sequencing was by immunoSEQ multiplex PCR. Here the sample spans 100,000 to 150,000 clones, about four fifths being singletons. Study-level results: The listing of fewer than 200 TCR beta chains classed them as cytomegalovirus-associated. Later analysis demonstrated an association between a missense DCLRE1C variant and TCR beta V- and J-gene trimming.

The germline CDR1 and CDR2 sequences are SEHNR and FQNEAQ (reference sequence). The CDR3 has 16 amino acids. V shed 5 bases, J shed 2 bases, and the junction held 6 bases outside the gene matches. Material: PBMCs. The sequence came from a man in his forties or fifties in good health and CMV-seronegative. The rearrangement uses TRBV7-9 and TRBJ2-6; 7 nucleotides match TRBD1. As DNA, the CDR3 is TGTGCCAGCAGCATTCACAGGGGACCTGGGGCCAACGTCCTGACTTTC. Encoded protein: CASSIHRGPGANVLTF.